The 14 T cell receptor beta chains below come from one sample, sequenced in a study of cytomegalovirus exposure and HLA in healthy donors. PCR amplification relied on 60 Vbeta primers (plus 13 Jbeta primers). Repertoires were generated with immunoSEQ multiplex PCR, while TCRdb's copy carries only in-frame clones and drops some. The data show 180,000 or so clones, with 60% to 80% seen just once and about 7.7% held by the top ten. Sequenced sample: PBMCs. The receptors were gathered from a woman aged 40 to 49 in good health and CMV-seropositive.

CDR3 amino acids: CASSFSGYEKLFF. CDR3 in DNA: TGTGCCAGCAGTTTCTCAGGGTATGAAAAACTGTTTTTT. The rearrangement joins TRBV27 to TRBJ1-4; tentatively, D is TRBD1 (5 bases). CDR1 and CDR2 from the germline V gene are MNHEY and SMNVEV (reference sequence). Deletions cut 3 bases from V and 6 bases from J, with 8 bases between. The CDR3 is made up of 13 amino acids.

This chain joins TRBV11-2 and TRBJ1-1, with a possible D match to TRBD1 (6 bases). The CDR3 extends over 15 amino acids. Trimming left V 0 bases short and J 7 bases short, with 15 bases between. The germline gives CDR1 SGHAT, CDR2 FQNNGV. CDR3 region: CASSLDPNRENEAFF. The CDR3 DNA follows: TGTGCCAGCAGCTTAGATCCTAACAGGGAGAATGAAGCTTTCTTT.

V is TRBV21-1 and J is TRBJ2-7; the table's D call, TRBD2, was not checked against the DNA. TRBV21-1 is a known pseudogene. The length of the CDR3 is 17 residues. This chain's CDR3 is CASSTARVAGGPREQYF. In nucleotides, the CDR3 is TGTGCCAGCAGCACGGCCCGGGTGGCGGGAGGGCCGAGAGAGCAGTACTTC.

A few counts support this clone. The chain employs TRBV27 and TRBJ2-2; D not resolved. V was trimmed by 2 bases and J by 5 bases, leaving 3 bases between them. This CDR3 comprises 12 residues. Germline assignment: CDR1 MNHEY and CDR2 SMNVEV (reference sequence). In DNA, the CDR3 is TGTGCCAGCAGTTTACTTACCGGGGAGCTGTTTTTT. As protein: CASSLLTGELFF.

This clone was detected once. One end of the junction fails to match germline, which may point to a read error. The chain combines TRBV30 with TRBJ2-3, with D unresolved. CDR1 is GTSNPN and CDR2 is SVGIG in the germline V gene (reference sequence). The CDR3 is made up of 15 amino acids. In nucleotides, the CDR3 is TGTACCTGGAGTGGGGTTGGCGGCCCCACAGATACGCAGTATTTT. Its protein is CTWSGVGGPTDTQYF.

This clone showed up just a few times. The V call is TRBV19, the J call TRBJ1-2; 9 positions match TRBD1. J gave up 3 bases and V 7 bases, and 12 bases lay outside the gene matches. The CDR3 length is 16 residues. CDR1 LNHDA and CDR2 SQIVND come from the germline V gene (reference sequence). The CDR3 DNA follows: TGTGCCAGTACCACCGGGGGACAGGGACGGGACTATGGCTACACCTTC. Its translation is CASTTGGQGRDYGYTF.

This chain joins TRBV19 and TRBJ2-7; TRBD1 matches at 8 bases. In germline, CDR1 is LNHDA, CDR2 SQIVND (reference sequence). This CDR3 is 16 amino acids long. V trimming: 6 bases; J trimming: 5 bases; junction bases outside the gene matches: 15. The CDR3 reads CASSPEGRGLANEQYF. The CDR3 DNA is TGTGCCAGTAGCCCCGAGGGCAGGGGGCTAGCTAACGAGCAGTACTTC.

The chain is built from TRBV14 and TRBJ2-7; TRBD1 matches 9 bases. The J segment lost 0 bases and the V segment lost 0 bases, leaving 6 bases of the junction unmatched. The CDR3 has 17 residues. The germline V gene has CDR1 SGHDN and CDR2 FVKESK. In DNA form, the CDR3 reads TGTGCCAGCAGCCAAGATCCCGGGACAGGGATCTCCTACGAGCAGTACTTC. It translates to CASSQDPGTGISYEQYF. Full variable domain (remainder filled in from reference TRBV14 and TRBJ2-7): EAGVTQFPSHSVIEKGQTVTLRCDPISGHDNLYWYRRVMGKEIKFLLHFVKESKQDESGMPNNRFLAERTGGTYSTLKVQPAELEDSGVYFCASSQDPGTGISYEQYFGPGTRLTVT.

This clone was detected only a few times. The chain recombines TRBV19 with TRBJ1-3, with a possible D match to TRBD1 (6 bases). V was trimmed by 3 bases and J by 0 bases, leaving 9 bases between them. Germline CDR1 and CDR2: LNHDA and SQIVND (reference sequence). The CDR3 runs to 15 residues. This CDR3 reads CASSIGQSSGNTIYF. Here the CDR3 DNA reads TGTGCCAGTAGTATCGGACAGAGCTCTGGAAACACCATATATTTT. Full variable domain (missing parts from reference TRBV19 and TRBJ1-3): DGGITQSPKYLFRKEGQNVTLSCEQNLNHDAMYWYRQDPGQGLRLIYYSQIVNDFQKGDIAEGYSVSREKKESFPLTVTSAQKNPTAFYLCASSIGQSSGNTIYFGEGSWLTVV.

The rearrangement joins TRBV15 to TRBJ1-2; D possibly corresponds to TRBD1 (6 bases). The germline V gene has CDR1 LNHNV and CDR2 YYDKDF (reference sequence). The CDR3 has 13 amino acids. V lost 1 base to trimming and J lost 8 bases, with 11 bases between them. CDR3 protein: CATSRGAGEGYTF. DNA of the CDR3: TGTGCCACCAGCAGAGGTGCAGGGGAAGGCTACACCTTC.

The DNA of the CDR3 is TGCGCCAGCAGCCCCGGGACAGGGGATGTCAACGAGCAGTACTTC. Amino acid sequence: CASSPGTGDVNEQYF. V is TRBV5-1 and J is TRBJ2-7, with 10 bases that match TRBD1. V lost 4 bases to trimming and J lost 5 bases; unmatched junction nucleotides: 9. CDR1 and CDR2 from the germline V gene are SGHRS and YFSETQ. This CDR3 has 15 amino acids.

Notes on this clone: The sample contains more than one DNA sequence encoding this CDR3. The rearrangement links TRBV7-9 to TRBJ2-7, with D possibly TRBD2 on 5 matching bases. Trimming shortened V by 5 bases and J by 4 bases, and 9 bases separated the two germline ends. CDR1 SEHNR and CDR2 FQNEAQ come from the germline V gene (reference sequence). The CDR3 sequence is 12 residues long. The DNA for the CDR3 is TGTGCCAGCAGCGGTACGGGGTACGAGCAGTACTTC. Translated, it gives CASSGTGYEQYF.

The chain carries TRBV28 and TRBJ2-7; the match to TRBD1 covers 9 bases. Germline CDR1 is MDHEN and CDR2 is SYDVKM. With 6 bases clipped from V and 3 bases from J, the junction kept 18 bases outside the gene matches. This CDR3 spans 18 amino acids. The CDR3 reads CASSLDRDRVMGYYEQYF. The CDR3 bases are TGTGCCAGCAGCCTAGACCGGGACAGGGTAATGGGATACTACGAGCAGTACTTC.

V is TRBV7-8 and J is TRBJ2-1; 10 bases align to TRBD2. Trimming at V came to 5 bases and at J to 3 bases, leaving 7 bases not matched to a gene. The CDR3 has 16 residues. Germline loops: CDR1 SGHVS, CDR2 FQNEAQ. The CDR3 protein is CASSVRLAGIYNEQFF. The CDR3 nucleotides read TGTGCCAGCAGCGTCAGACTAGCGGGCATCTACAATGAGCAGTTCTTC.